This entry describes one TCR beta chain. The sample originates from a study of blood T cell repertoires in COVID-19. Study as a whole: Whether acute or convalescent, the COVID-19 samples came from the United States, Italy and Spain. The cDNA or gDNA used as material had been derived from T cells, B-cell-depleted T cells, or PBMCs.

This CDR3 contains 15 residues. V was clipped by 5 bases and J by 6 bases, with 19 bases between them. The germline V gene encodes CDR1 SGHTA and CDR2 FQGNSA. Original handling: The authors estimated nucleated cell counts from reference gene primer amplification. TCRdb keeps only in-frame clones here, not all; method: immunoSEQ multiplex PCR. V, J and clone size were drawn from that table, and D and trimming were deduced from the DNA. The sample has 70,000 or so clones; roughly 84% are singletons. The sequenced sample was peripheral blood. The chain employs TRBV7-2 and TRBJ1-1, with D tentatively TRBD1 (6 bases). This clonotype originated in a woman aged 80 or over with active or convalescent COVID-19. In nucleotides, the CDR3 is TGTGCCAGCAGCCCGAGGCGGGGGGCGGAGGCTGAAGCTTTCTTT. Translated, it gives CASSPRRGAEAEAFF. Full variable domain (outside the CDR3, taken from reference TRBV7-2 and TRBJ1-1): GAGVSQSPSNKVTEKGKDVELRCDPISGHTALYWYRQSLGQGLEFLIYFQGNSAPDKSGLPSDRFSAERTGGSVSTLTIQRTQQEDSAVYLCASSPRRGAEAEAFFGQGTRLTVV.